The sequence of this TCR beta chain was determined in a study of blood T cell repertoires in COVID-19. At the level of the study: The United States, Italy and Spain provided the acute and convalescent COVID-19 samples.

The data were produced by immunoSEQ multiplex PCR, yet TCRdb's version contains in-frame clones alone and is incomplete. The sample shows around 480,000 clones, approximately 88% of them seen only once. V lost 1 base and J 2 bases, leaving 7 bases between the germline ends. The CDR3 is 14 residues long. Germline-derived CDR1 and CDR2 are SEHNR and FQNEAQ (reference sequence). This receptor was obtained from a woman aged 45-59 years with COVID-19, enrolled during active disease. The rearrangement links TRBV7-9 to TRBJ2-3, with D maybe TRBD1 (6 bases). Sequenced: peripheral blood. CDR3 residues: CASSLGGLTDTQYF. The DNA of the CDR3 is TGTGCCAGCAGCTTAGGGGGGCTCACAGATACGCAGTATTTT.